A selection of T cell receptor beta chains follows, all from one sample in a study of T cell responses to AZD1222 COVID-19 vaccine. The method was immunoSEQ multiplex PCR; TCRdb's version includes in-frame clones alone and lacks a portion of them. The data show about 78,000 clones, with about nine tenths seen just once and roughly 24% held by the top ten. The sample consisted of peripheral blood, taken on day 0 of AZD1222 vaccination. These TCRs come from an adult in good health. The CDR3 runs from the conserved cysteine through the conserved F or W. A D gene is named only where the DNA matches it firmly. Expanded clones are given a class, and other clones once, few, many or no size at all.

>TRBV4-1|TRBJ1-1|.|.
TGCGCCAGCAGCCAAGTACTGAGCGCTGAAGCTTTCTTT
CASSQVLSAEAFF
>TRBV5-5|TRBJ1-1|.|.
TGTGCCAGCAGCATGGACCCTGGGGCAGGGACTGAAGCTTTCTTT
CASSMDPGAGTEAFF
>TRBV12-3/TRBV12-4|TRBJ2-1|.|TRBD2
TGTGCCACCGGCCTCGGGAGGGAGAAGGTGCAGTTCTTC
CATGLGREKVQFF
>TRBV28|TRBJ1-5|once|.
TGTGCCAGCAGTCCCACACAGACTAGCAATCAGCCCCAGCATTTT
CASSPTQTSNQPQHF
>TRBV6-1|TRBJ1-3|.|.
TGTGCCAGCAGTGACAGGAACATGGGAAACACCATATATTTT
CASSDRNMGNTIYF
>TRBV4-1|TRBJ2-7|.|.
TGCGCCAGCAGCGCTAGCCCCCGGGACACACCGTACTTC
CASSASPRDTPYF
>TRBV9|TRBJ1-2|.|TRBD1
TGTGCCAGCAGCTTTACCGGGACAGGGCTTTTTAGTAGGAGTGGCTACACCTTC
CASSFTGTGLFSRSGYTF
>TRBV5-1|TRBJ2-7|.|TRBD2
TGCGCCAGCAGCTGGACCTTAGCGGGAGGATCCTACGAGCAGTACTTC
CASSWTLAGGSYEQYF
>TRBV3-1/TRBV3-2|TRBJ2-2|.|TRBD2
TGTGCCAGCAGCCAAACGGGGACTAGCGGGAGGAGCGGCACCGGGGAGCTGTTTTTT
CASSQTGTSGRSGTGELFF
>TRBV7-9|TRBJ1-1|.|.
TGTGCCAGCAGCCTCCGGGGGAGGGAAGCTTTCTTT
CASSLRGREAFF
>TRBV10-3|TRBJ2-2|.|TRBD1
TGTGCCATCAGTGGTGACAGGGATCACACCGGGGAGCTGTTTTTT
CAISGDRDHTGELFF
>TRBV3-1/TRBV3-2|TRBJ2-1|.|.
TGTGCCAGCAGCCCCGGGGGTAGCCTCAGCTCCTACAATGAGCAGTTCTTC
CASSPGGSLSSYNEQFF
>TRBV7-7|TRBJ2-2|.|.
TGTGCCAGCAGCAGCGAGCAGGACAGGGGGGGACTAGCGGACCTGAACACCGGGGAGCTGTTTTTT
CASSSEQDRGGLADLNTGELFF
>TRBV19|TRBJ2-2|.|TRBD2
TGTGCCAGTAGTAGGGCTAGCGGGAGGGTCACCGGGGAGCTGTTTTTT
CASSRASGRVTGELFF
>TRBV6-5|TRBJ2-5|.|.
TGTGCCAGCAGTTACCAGTCGGGACGGGGTGAGACCCAGTACTTC
CASSYQSGRGETQYF
>TRBV5-1|TRBJ2-2|.|TRBD1
TGCGCCAGCAGCTCAGGACAGGCCGCCGGGGAGCTGTTTTTT
CASSSGQAAGELFF
>TRBV6-5|TRBJ2-7|.|.
TGTGCCAGCGGGGGACCGAACATCTACGAGCAGTACTTC
CASGGPNIYEQYF
>TRBV6-5|TRBJ1-2|.|.
TGTGCCAGCAGTTACGATGGGACCGGTAACTATGGCTACACCTTC
CASSYDGTGNYGYTF
>TRBV29-1|TRBJ2-5|.|.
TGCAGCGTCCTACAGGGTCCCCAAGAGACCCAGTACTTC
CSVLQGPQETQYF
>TRBV4-3|TRBJ2-7|.|.
TGCGCCAGCAGCCAAGAAATCTCCGGGCGCTCCTACGAGCAGTACTTC
CASSQEISGRSYEQYF
>TRBV5-1|TRBJ1-1|.|.
TGCGCCAGCAGCTTGGAAGGTTGGGGGCGCGTAAACACTGAAGCTTTCTTT
CASSLEGWGRVNTEAFF
>TRBV11-2|TRBJ1-2|.|TRBD1
TGTGCCAGCAGCTCCCTCAGGGACAGCAGTAACTATGGCTACACCTTC
CASSSLRDSSNYGYTF
>TRBV5-1|TRBJ1-1|.|.
TGCGCCAGCAGCGTCAGGAGGGGCAACACTGAAGCTTTCTTT
CASSVRRGNTEAFF
>TRBV12-3/TRBV12-4|TRBJ1-1|.|.
TGTGCCAGCAGCGTTTGGACTGCAAAAGCTTTCTTT
CASSVWTAKAFF
>TRBV21-1|TRBJ2-7|few|.
TGTGCCAGCAGCACCGACAGCCACCTCGAGAACGAGCAGTACTTC
CASSTDSHLENEQYF
>TRBV2|TRBJ2-7|.|.
TGTGCCAGCAGTGACGTAGCAGGTGATTCCTACGAGCAGTACTTC
CASSDVAGDSYEQYF
>TRBV13|TRBJ2-1|.|.
TGTGCCAGCAGCCGGACCCCTAGCTCCTACAATGAGCAGTTCTTC
CASSRTPSSYNEQFF
>TRBV7-9|TRBJ2-7|.|TRBD2
TGTGCCAGCAGCCACCAACTAGCGGGAGAAGCCTACGAGCAGTACTTC
CASSHQLAGEAYEQYF
>TRBV6-5|TRBJ2-5|once|TRBD2
TGTGCCAGCAGCCTAGCGGGAGGCGGCCTAGAGACCCAGTACTTC
CASSLAGGGLETQYF
>TRBV6-2/TRBV6-3|TRBJ2-7|few|TRBD2
TGTGCCAGCAGTAACCCGGGACTAGCGGGGTACGAGCAGTACTTC
CASSNPGLAGYEQYF
>TRBV19|TRBJ1-3|.|TRBD1
TGTGCCAGTAGAATCGGGACAGGGGCGTCGAACACCATATATTTT
CASRIGTGASNTIYF
>TRBV18|TRBJ1-1|.|.
TGTGCCAGCTCACCGGACCGGGGGAACACTGAAGCTTTCTTT
CASSPDRGNTEAFF
>TRBV13|TRBJ2-3|.|.
TGTGCCAGCAGCTTTGGACCCGACACGCAGTATTTT
CASSFGPDTQYF
>TRBV7-2|TRBJ2-5|.|.
TGTGCCAGCAGCTTAGGTGTAGCTACAGGGGAGACCCAGTACTTC
CASSLGVATGETQYF
>TRBV4-3|TRBJ1-1|.|.
TGCGCCAGCAGCCAATTAGGGCAGATGAACACTGAAGCTTTCTTT
CASSQLGQMNTEAFF
>TRBV27|TRBJ1-5|.|.
TGTGCCAGCAAACCGGGCAGCAATCAGCCCCAGCATTTT
CASKPGSNQPQHF
>TRBV4-1|TRBJ1-3|.|.
TGCGCCAGCAGCCAAGATTCCGACCTGAGCGCAAACACCATATATTTT
CASSQDSDLSANTIYF
>TRBV7-7|TRBJ2-1|.|TRBD2
TGTGCCAGCAGCTTAGGTGGGAGGGCCTACAATGAGCAGTTCTTC
CASSLGGRAYNEQFF
>TRBV7-2|TRBJ1-2|.|TRBD1
TGTGCCAGCAGCAACTACGAGTCCCGGGACAGGGAAGGCTACGCCTTC
CASSNYESRDREGYAF
>TRBV2|TRBJ1-5|.|.
TGTGCCAGCAGTGAAGAGATGGGAAATCAGCCCCAGCATTTT
CASSEEMGNQPQHF
>TRBV5-4|TRBJ2-1|.|TRBD2
TGTGCCAGCAGCGCCGGACTAGCGGGGAGCAATGAGCAGTTCTTC
CASSAGLAGSNEQFF
>TRBV10-3|TRBJ2-5|.|.
TGTGCCATAAACCAAGGAGGCGGAGAGACCCAGTACTTC
CAINQGGGETQYF
>TRBV2|TRBJ1-5|once|.
TGTGCCAGCAGTGAAAAGGGTTGGGGATATAGCAATCAGCCCCAGCATTTT
CASSEKGWGYSNQPQHF
>TRBV4-1|TRBJ2-7|.|TRBD2
TGCGCCAGCAGCCAAGAGGGGGGGGACGAGCAGTACTTC
CASSQEGGDEQYF
>TRBV4-1|TRBJ2-7|few|TRBD2
TGCGCCAGCAGCCAAGATCGACTAGCGGTCTATTCCGAGCAGTACTTC
CASSQDRLAVYSEQYF
>TRBV5-4|TRBJ2-7|.|TRBD2
TGTGCCAGCAGCTTGGGGGCCGGGACTAGCGGTACCTACGAGCAGTACTTC
CASSLGAGTSGTYEQYF
>TRBV12-3/TRBV12-4|TRBJ2-2|.|.
TGTGCCAGCAGGAGTACCGGGGAGCTGTTTTTT
CASRSTGELFF
>TRBV5-4|TRBJ2-5|.|.
TGTGCCAGCAGCTCTCAAGACATATTCAAGACCCAGTACTTC
CASSSQDIFKTQYF
>TRBV29-1|TRBJ1-4|once|.
TGCAGCGTTGAAAGGACAGAAAAACTGTTTTTT
CSVERTEKLFF
>TRBV5-1|TRBJ2-2|.|.
TGCGCCAGCAGCTTGGGGGGTAACACCGGGGAGCTGTTTTTT
CASSLGGNTGELFF
>TRBV9|TRBJ1-6|.|TRBD1
TGTGCCAGCAGCTTAGGTGGGACAGGAAATTCACCCCTCCACTTT
CASSLGGTGNSPLHF
>TRBV6-6|TRBJ1-1|.|.
TGTGCCAGCAGTTACGGTAGGGACAAGAACACTGAAGCTTTCTTT
CASSYGRDKNTEAFF
>TRBV19|TRBJ2-7|.|TRBD1
TGTGCCAGTACCCAGGGGGACAGGGGCGAGCAGTACTTC
CASTQGDRGEQYF
>TRBV7-2|TRBJ2-1|.|.
TGTGCCAGCAGCTTAGCGCTAGTCCGTGAGCAGTTCTTC
CASSLALVREQFF
>TRBV13|TRBJ1-6|few|.
TGTGCCAGCAGCTCCTCGGGACTTTACCCCCTCCACTTT
CASSSSGLYPLHF
>TRBV15|TRBJ2-6|.|.
TGTGCCACCAGCAGGCCTGGGAACGGGGCCAACGTCCTGACTTTC
CATSRPGNGANVLTF
>TRBV12-3/TRBV12-4|TRBJ2-1|few|TRBD2
TGTGCCAGCAGTTTAGGGCGGGAGCGTGAGCAGTTCTTC
CASSLGREREQFF
>TRBV12-5|TRBJ2-2|.|.
TGTGCTAGTGGTTTGGTAGAGGGGGAGCTGTTTTTT
CASGLVEGELFF
>TRBV10-1|TRBJ2-1|.|.
TGCGCCAGCAGCCCCTCGAGGAGTGGGGTACGCAATGAGCAGTTCTTC
CASSPSRSGVRNEQFF
>TRBV18|TRBJ1-4|.|TRBD1
TGTGCCAGCTCACCTCGGGGACAGGGAAGAGCAACTAATGAAAAACTGTTTTTT
CASSPRGQGRATNEKLFF